Listed here are 20 T cell receptor beta chains from one sample, sequenced in a study of T cells in localized non-small cell lung cancer. Sequencing used immunoSEQ multiplex PCR; TCRdb keeps in-frame clones, though not all of them. This sample has more than 15,000 clones, with roughly nine tenths found just once. The sample was peripheral blood, taken before any cancer treatment. These receptors came from a woman aged 35 to 70 with stage I lung adenocarcinoma.

V and J are TRBV5-4 and TRBJ2-3; possibly TRBD2 for D (6 bases). Germline CDR1 SGHNT, CDR2 YYREEE (reference sequence). The CDR3 spans 15 residues. Trimming shortened V by 4 bases and J by 6 bases, and 18 bases separated the two germline ends. The CDR3 is CASSVTSSARDTQYF. The DNA for the CDR3 is TGTGCCAGCAGCGTCACCTCTAGCGCCCGTGATACGCAGTATTTT.

This clone was counted only a few times. The chain joins TRBV5-1 to TRBJ1-6, with D maybe TRBD1 (6 bases). Germline loops: CDR1 SGHRS, CDR2 YFSETQ. V lost 4 bases, J lost 7 bases, and 12 bases lay in between. The CDR3 is 14 amino acids. The CDR3 loop is CASSAGDKNSPLHF. CDR3 DNA sequence: TGCGCCAGCAGCGCGGGGGACAAAAATTCACCCCTCCACTTT.

In nucleotides, the CDR3 is TGTGCCAGCAGCTTAGACCCGACAGCACCAGATACGCAGTATTTT. It is translated as CASSLDPTAPDTQYF. The J gene is TRBJ2-3, the V gene TRBV7-2; D possibly corresponds to TRBD1 (5 bases). Germline CDR1 is SGHTA and CDR2 is FQGNSA. Deletions cut 1 base from V and 4 bases from J, with 12 bases between. The CDR3 covers 15 residues.

The rearrangement joins TRBV4-1 to TRBJ1-4; D is unresolved. The V and J ends lost 5 bases and 4 bases respectively, with 11 bases between them. The CDR3 has 14 amino acids. Germline V gene lookup returns CDR1 MGHRA and CDR2 YSYEKL. In nucleotides, the CDR3 is TGCGCCAGCAGCGACGGAAGGATTAATGAAAAACTGTTTTTT. This translates into CASSDGRINEKLFF.

The chain combines TRBV11-2 with TRBJ2-1; D might be TRBD2 (6 bases). CDR3 length: 15 residues. V gave up 2 bases and J gave up 4 bases, with 12 bases separating them. CDR1 and CDR2 from the germline V gene are SGHAT and FQNNGV. CDR3 protein: CASSLRASEYNEQFF. CDR3 nucleotides: TGTGCCAGCAGCTTACGGGCTAGCGAGTACAATGAGCAGTTCTTC.

About this clone itself: One junction end disagrees with the germline gene, perhaps due to a read error. The genes are TRBV7-8 and TRBJ2-4; D call uncertain. The CDR3 is 12 amino acids. Germline CDR1 and CDR2: SGHVS and FQNEAQ. CDR3 bases: TGTGCCAGCAGCTTAGCGTTCGACATTCAGCACTTC. Translated: CASSLAFDIQHF.

The chain employs TRBV18 and TRBJ1-2, with D unclear. Trimming cost V 6 bases and J 4 bases, with 15 bases left between them. CDR3 length: 14 residues. CDR1 and CDR2 (germline): KGHSH, LQKENI. As DNA, the CDR3 is TGTGCCAGCTCCCCCGTTGGGGAAGGCTATGGCTACACCTTC. Amino acid sequence: CASSPVGEGYGYTF.

This rearrangement joins TRBV5-1 to TRBJ2-7, with D possibly being TRBD1 or TRBD2 (5 bases each). The germline V and J ends were trimmed by 2 bases and 2 bases, with 11 bases remaining between them. Germline values: CDR1 SGHRS, CDR2 YFSETQ. The CDR3 spans 14 residues. The CDR3 sequence is CASSFDGTTYEQYF. The CDR3 DNA follows: TGCGCCAGCAGCTTTGACGGGACGACCTACGAGCAGTACTTC.

The chain has TRBV10-1 and TRBJ1-1, with TRBD1 as a possible D gene (5 bases). Germline V lookup: CDR1 WNHNN, CDR2 SYGVQD (reference sequence). V lost 0 bases to trimming and J lost 3 bases, with 8 bases between them. CDR3 length: 14 residues. CDR3 bases: TGCGCCAGCAGTGAGTCGATACAGGACACTGAAGCTTTCTTT. Protein product: CASSESIQDTEAFF.

The V and J genes are TRBV30 and TRBJ1-6; D perhaps matches TRBD1 (5 bases). Germline-derived CDR1 and CDR2 are GTSNPN and SVGIG (reference sequence). V lost 2 bases and J 10 bases, leaving 12 bases between the germline ends. The CDR3 consists of 13 residues. CDR3 DNA sequence: TGTGCCTGGAGTATCCAGGGAAAATCACCCCTCCACTTT. The encoded protein is CAWSIQGKSPLHF. Supplemented by reference TRBV30 and TRBJ1-6, the full variable domain reads SQTIHQWPATLVQPVGSPLSLECTVEGTSNPNLYWYRQAAGRGLQLLFYSVGIGQISSEVPQNLSASRPQDRQFILSSKKLLLSDSGFYLCAWSIQGKSPLHFGNGTRLTVT.

The genes are TRBV7-6 and TRBJ2-2, with D maybe TRBD1 (6 bases). CDR3 size: 15 residues. The V end lost 5 bases, the J end lost 5 bases, and 15 bases lay between the germline ends. The germline V gene encodes CDR1 SGHVS and CDR2 FNYEAQ. CDR3 amino acids: CASSPYRAGTGELFF. In nucleotides, the CDR3 is TGTGCCAGCAGCCCATACAGGGCAGGAACCGGGGAGCTGTTTTTT. Drawing the rest from reference TRBV7-6 and TRBJ2-2, the complete variable domain is GAGVSQSPRYKVTKRGQDVALRCDPISGHVSLYWYRQALGQGPEFLTYFNYEAQQDKSGLPNDRFSAERPEGSISTLTIQRTEQRDSAMYRCASSPYRAGTGELFFGEGSRLTVL.

The chain has TRBV10-3 and TRBJ2-5, with D tentatively TRBD2 (6 bases). Trimming left V 5 bases short and J 1 base short, with 11 bases between. The CDR3 runs to 14 residues. Germline assignment: CDR1 ENHRY and CDR2 SYGVKD. This chain's CDR3 is CAISSAGPQETQYF. The CDR3, as DNA: TGTGCCATCAGTTCAGCGGGCCCCCAAGAGACCCAGTACTTC.

This clone was detected only a few times. One end of the junction does not line up with germline, which may come from a read error. V usage is TRBV4-1 and J usage is TRBJ2-3; D is perhaps TRBD1 (5 bases). The CDR3 is made up of 14 amino acids. Germline CDR1 and CDR2: MGHRA and YSYEKL. The CDR3, as DNA: TGCGCCAGCAGTCAAGTGGACAATCCAGATACGCAGTATTTT. This codes for CASSQVDNPDTQYF.

This chain links TRBV28 with TRBJ2-7; 7 nucleotides match TRBD2. The germline gives CDR1 MDHEN, CDR2 SYDVKM. The CDR3 extends over 15 amino acids. Trimming at V came to 6 bases and at J to 3 bases, leaving 11 bases not matched to a gene. This CDR3 is CASRAAGLSYYEQYF. The DNA of the CDR3 is TGTGCCAGCAGGGCAGCGGGGCTTTCCTACTACGAGCAGTACTTC.

The chain joins TRBV6-6 to TRBJ1-2; 9 bases agree with TRBD1. This CDR3 region has 14 residues. V dropped 6 bases and J dropped 5; count of bases not matched to a gene: 7. Germline values: CDR1 MNHNY, CDR2 SVGAGI (reference sequence). The CDR3: CASRVGQGLYGYTF. The CDR3 DNA is TGTGCCAGCAGGGTCGGACAGGGGCTTTATGGCTACACCTTC.

V is TRBV2 and J is TRBJ1-2, with 7 bases lining up with TRBD1. This CDR3 region has 14 residues. With V trimmed by 3 bases and J by 4 bases, 5 bases remained unmatched. CDR1 is SNHLY and CDR2 is FYNNEI in the germline V gene. The CDR3 loop reads CASSERGGAYGYTF. The DNA for the CDR3 is TGTGCCAGCAGTGAGAGAGGGGGCGCCTATGGCTACACCTTC.

V is TRBV7-2 and J is TRBJ2-6; weak D call: TRBD2 (6 bases). V shed 4 bases and J shed 0 bases, with 10 bases lying between them. The CDR3 is 16 amino acids. CDR1 is SGHTA and CDR2 is FQGNSA in the germline V gene. The CDR3 is CASSSRGSSGANVLTF. The CDR3 DNA follows: TGTGCCAGCAGCTCCCGGGGGAGCTCTGGGGCCAACGTCCTGACTTTC.

The chain employs TRBV19 and TRBJ2-3; D is possibly TRBD1 (6 bases). Germline CDR1 LNHDA, CDR2 SQIVND (reference sequence). There are 16 residues in the CDR3. With 7 bases removed from V and 2 bases from J, the gap between germline ends came to 19 bases. CDR3 amino acids: CASTPIGAGDTDTQYF. CDR3 bases: TGTGCCAGTACCCCTATCGGGGCAGGGGACACAGATACGCAGTATTTT.

The chain couples TRBV9 to TRBJ2-7; TRBD1 aligns across 9 bases. From germline, CDR1 is SGDLS and CDR2 YYNGEE. This CDR3 region has 15 residues. Unmatched junction bases numbered 7, after V lost 4 bases and J lost 2 bases. The CDR3 DNA follows: TGTGCCAGCAGCTACGGGGACAGGGAGGCCTACGAGCAGTACTTC. Its translation is CASSYGDREAYEQYF.

The chain uses TRBV5-6 and TRBJ2-5; 8 nucleotides agree with TRBD2. Germline V gives CDR1 SGHDT, CDR2 YYEEEE. This CDR3 region has 14 residues. The V gene end was trimmed by 4 bases and the J gene end by 4 bases; junction bases not matched to a gene: 6. As DNA, the CDR3 is TGTGCCAGCAGCCCCGGGAGGGCCGGAGAGACCCAGTACTTC. Its protein is CASSPGRAGETQYF.